This T cell receptor beta chain comes out of a study of read filtering for tumor transcriptome and immune sequencing (TCRdb year 2020). With respect to the entire study: The cohort was composed of about 18 male and 11 to 15 female patients, with a mean age of roughly 70 years and an age range of roughly 47 to 80. By revised international staging, roughly 8 patients were R-ISS I, about 16 were R-ISS II and roughly 7 were R-ISS III. After DNase treatment, whole-transcriptome libraries were prepared using the TruSeq RNA Access Library Prep Kit. TCR-region mapped reads per sample ranged from about 4.05 to 11 million with IR-seq versus only roughly 80 to 1273 with RNA-seq. Using the same bone marrow samples, the study compared TCR repertoires obtained by targeted immune repertoire sequencing with those obtained by bulk whole-transcriptome sequencing. One of the main goals was to work out a read-filtering strategy for immune repertoire data, in particular whether clonotypes backed by only a single read should be removed. General conclusions and limits of the study: IR-seq captured clonotypes at much higher depth and more reliably than RNA-seq, and smaller IR-seq throughput sufficed to identify most shared clonotypes. The correlation between IR-seq and RNA-seq shared clonotype proportions rose when single-read clonotypes were removed. In IR-seq, single-read clonotypes were roughly 82% of clonotypes but about 3.5% of total reads; in RNA-seq they were roughly 73% of clonotypes and around 40% of reads. The sorted CD138-negative fraction was composed of a mixed bone marrow immune population rather than of purified T cells.

Bone marrow was sampled from every patient at the time of active disease. Bone marrow mononuclear cells were isolated by Ficoll-Hypaque density gradient centrifugation. Myeloma plasma cells were removed and CD138-negative cells were obtained by negative selection following labeling with CD138 magnetic microbeads on a MACS separator. Purity of the isolated cells was checked by flow cytometry on an Attune NxT using CD138 antibodies. TRIzol reagent was used to extract total RNA, which was then quantified with a NanoDrop spectrophotometer. Paired RNA-seq and IR-seq were performed on each patient's CD138-negative bone marrow sample. TCR libraries were built from about 420 ng RNA with the Immunoverse kit, using molecular barcoded adaptors covering alpha/delta and beta/gamma chains. TCR library preparation used the same RNA that went into transcriptome sequencing. TCR libraries were sequenced on an Illumina HiSeq 4000 with 2 x 150 cycles. The original pipeline was this. MiXCR aligned TCR reads to human V, D, J and C references and assembled the aligned reads into CDR3 clonotypes, with quality filtering and error correction included. The tcR package in R was used for analysis of clonotype counts and gene usage diversity. Raw mapping reads were checked after the RNA-seq reads had been mapped by STAR aligner version 2.5.3a onto the human GRCh37 genome. To test how sequencing depth affects detected clonotypes, IR-seq fastq files were randomly downsampled with Seqtk 1.3. TCRdb passed the public sequencing reads through fastp at Q25 and MiXCR, retaining productive beta sequences. CDR3 protein duplicates are merged, each entry listing the most common genes and DNA. Here the V and J calls rest on TCRdb's processing, not on the authors' analysis. The sample table lists about 28,000 distinct CDR3 sequences, approximately 15% of them with a count of one. The top ten constitute roughly two fifths of the sample.

Taken from the germline V gene, the CDR1 and CDR2 loops are SGHAT and FQNNGV. The CDR3 holds 14 amino acids from the cysteine to the phenylalanine. The DNA shown is the 42-base CDR3, in frame from base 1. Trimmed from V: 8 bases; trimmed from J: 3 bases; junction bases lacking a gene match: 9. In this sample, this clonotype turned up a few times. Its antigen is still unknown. No base quality values were provided; no much bigger clone lies one nucleotide off. What was sequenced was a population of CD138-negative cells sorted from bone marrow. Read against the paper, the sample's cell subset or site label means: bone marrow mononuclear cells depleted of CD138+ plasma/myeloma cells by negative magnetic selection. The receptor was derived from a donor at least 40 years old with multiple myeloma. Recombination linked TRBV11-2 to TRBJ2-7, and 8 junction bases match TRBD2. The nucleotides read TGTGCCAGCGGGTTAGGTAGCGGGAACTACGAGCAGTACTTC. Its translation is CASGLGSGNYEQYF.